This T cell receptor beta chain was recorded in a study of OX40 agonist ivuxolimab in advanced cancers. The germline V gene encodes CDR1 SQVTM and CDR2 ANQGSEA. Trimming pared 4 bases from V and 6 bases from J, leaving 15 bases between. The CDR3 runs to 13 residues. Clones were read by immunoSEQ multiplex PCR, and TCRdb kept only the in-frame ones, dropping some. The sample records approximately 44,000 clones, approximately 84% being singletons. The source is an adult with an advanced solid tumor such as melanoma, head and neck, liver or kidney cancer. V usage is TRBV29-1 and J usage is TRBJ2-5; no clear D. Sample: CD4+ or CD8+ T cells sorted from blood, taken in a trial of the OX40 agonist ivuxolimab. The CDR3 spells CSVGDASAQTQYF. In DNA, the CDR3 is TGCAGCGTTGGTGATGCATCCGCTCAGACCCAGTACTTC.